The 31 T cell receptor beta chains below all came from one sample that was sequenced in a study of cytomegalovirus exposure and HLA in healthy donors. In the PCR, 60 Vbeta and 13 Jbeta primers were used. Using immunoSEQ multiplex PCR, the repertoire was profiled, and TCRdb retains in-frame clones only, with some absent. Here the sample spans over 150,000 clones, approximately 73% being singletons. Source material: PBMCs. The source of these receptors is a woman aged 18-35 years in good health and CMV-seropositive.

This clone turned up a few times. This chain joins TRBV6-4 and TRBJ2-3, with TRBD1 identical over 7 bases. The germline V gene has CDR1 MRHNA and CDR2 SNTAGT. This CDR3 comprises 14 residues. V lost 4 bases to trimming and J lost 1 base; unmatched junction nucleotides: 2. This chain's CDR3 is CASSATGGTDTQYF. The CDR3 DNA sequence: TGTGCCAGCAGTGCTACAGGGGGCACAGATACGCAGTATTTT.

This clone showed up just a few times. The chain uses TRBV5-1 and TRBJ1-5, with a weak D call TRBD1 (6 bases). Trimming removed 4 bases at V and 5 bases at J, with 16 bases between. The CDR3 totals 15 residues. The germline CDR1 and CDR2 sequences are SGHRS and YFSETQ. This chain's CDR3 is CASSPLGGAYQPQHF. For the CDR3, the DNA is TGCGCCAGCAGCCCCCTAGGGGGGGCTTATCAGCCCCAGCATTTT.

The chain recombines TRBV28 with TRBJ1-1; 7 bases are a match to TRBD1. This CDR3 has 14 residues. The germline V gene has CDR1 MDHEN and CDR2 SYDVKM. V lost 7 bases to trimming and J lost 0 bases; unmatched junction nucleotides: 5. The CDR3 region is CASNDRAVNTEAFF. CDR3 nucleotide sequence: TGTGCCAGCAACGACAGGGCCGTGAACACTGAAGCTTTCTTT.

This chain links TRBV9 with TRBJ1-1; 9 positions agree with TRBD1. This CDR3 contains 15 residues. Germline CDR1 SGDLS, CDR2 YYNGEE. J lost 3 bases, V lost 0 bases, and 3 bases had no gene match. CDR3 bases: TGTGCCAGCAGCGTAGTTACAGGGGGCCACACTGAAGCTTTCTTT. Residues: CASSVVTGGHTEAFF.

The chain has TRBV7-9 and TRBJ1-1; no clear D. V lost 4 bases, J lost 5 bases, and 8 bases lay in between. There are 12 residues in the CDR3. Germline V gene data show CDR1 as SEHNR and CDR2 as FQNEAQ (reference sequence). The CDR3 sequence: CASSWATTEAFF. In DNA form, the CDR3 reads TGTGCCAGCAGCTGGGCGACAACTGAAGCTTTCTTT.

This clone was seen more than once but under ten times. V gene TRBV27 combines with J gene TRBJ2-7, with D possibly being TRBD2 (6 bases). The CDR3 runs to 16 residues. Trimming removed 4 bases at V and 6 bases at J, with 22 bases between. Germline assignment: CDR1 MNHEY and CDR2 SMNVEV (reference sequence). The CDR3 region is CASSSPRGREVFEQYF. DNA for the CDR3: TGTGCCAGCAGTTCCCCCCGGGGCAGGGAGGTCTTCGAGCAGTACTTC.

This rearrangement joins TRBV9 to TRBJ1-2, with TRBD1 as a possible D gene (5 bases). With 0 bases removed from V and 0 bases from J, the gap between germline ends came to 12 bases. The CDR3 is 16 residues long. Germline values: CDR1 SGDLS, CDR2 YYNGEE. The CDR3 sequence: CASSVAQESPNYGYTF. The CDR3 bases are TGTGCCAGCAGCGTAGCACAGGAGTCCCCTAACTATGGCTACACCTTC.

This clone appeared a few times. V gene TRBV27 combines with J gene TRBJ1-1, with TRBD1 identical over 12 bases. Trimming took 8 bases from V and 7 from J; bases not matched to a gene: 11. This CDR3 region has 15 residues. The germline V gene has CDR1 MNHEY and CDR2 SMNVEV (reference sequence). Here the CDR3 reads CASRPRGQGADEAFF. In DNA form, the CDR3 reads TGTGCCAGCCGACCCCGGGGACAGGGGGCGGATGAAGCTTTCTTT.

The chain recombines TRBV5-4 with TRBJ1-5; 7 bases map to TRBD1. Unmatched junction bases numbered 5, after V lost 2 bases and J lost 3 bases. The germline CDR1 and CDR2 sequences are SGHNT and YYREEE (reference sequence). The CDR3 is 15 residues long. In nucleotides, the CDR3 is TGTGCCAGCAGCTTTGGGCAGGGGGACAATCAGCCCCAGCATTTT. Protein product: CASSFGQGDNQPQHF.

Turning to this clone: An end of the junction does not agree with germline; a read error may underlie this. The rearrangement joins TRBV7-9 to TRBJ1-1, with no clear D. There are 12 residues in the CDR3. From germline, CDR1 is SEHNR and CDR2 FQNEAQ (reference sequence). This CDR3 is CSSSLGSGEAFF. In DNA, the CDR3 is TGTTCCAGCAGCTTAGGATCCGGTGAAGCTTTCTTT.

This clone showed up just once. The chain couples TRBV7-2 to TRBJ2-2; D is unclear. The V gene lost 3 bases and the J gene lost 7 bases, with 12 bases spanning the gap. The CDR3 sequence is 14 residues long. The germline V gene encodes CDR1 SGHTA and CDR2 FQGNSA. The DNA for the CDR3 is TGTGCCAGCAGCTTGGCAGCGTCGGGCGGGGAGCTGTTTTTT. Translated: CASSLAASGGELFF.

This clone has just one count. The rearrangement uses TRBV29-1 and TRBJ2-1; TRBD2 aligns across 8 bases. Trimming took 8 bases from V and 6 from J; bases not matched to a gene: 12. The length of the CDR3 is 14 residues. CDR1 and CDR2 from the germline V gene are SQVTM and ANQGSEA. The CDR3 coding sequence is TGCAGCTTTTCCGGGACTAGAGGTACCAATGAGCAGTTCTTC. It translates to CSFSGTRGTNEQFF.

The chain joins TRBV7-9 to TRBJ1-6, with D uncertain. Germline-derived CDR1 and CDR2 are SEHNR and FQNEAQ (reference sequence). This CDR3 has 15 residues. V was pared by 1 base and J by 8 bases, with 12 bases between. CDR3 DNA: TGTGCCAGCAGCTTAGGGCCTTTAGCCTATTCACCCCTCCACTTT. This translates into CASSLGPLAYSPLHF.

This clone was picked up one time. The gene calls are TRBV5-6 and TRBJ1-3, with TRBD1 matching over 7 bases. Germline assignment: CDR1 SGHDT and CDR2 YYEEEE. The CDR3 is 16 amino acids. Trimming cost V 3 bases and J 3 bases; bases outside gene matches: 9. The CDR3, as DNA: TGTGCCAGCAGCTACCCCGGGACAGCTCATGGAAACACCATATATTTT. It is translated as CASSYPGTAHGNTIYF.

This chain connects TRBV4-2 to TRBJ1-2; D is uncertain. Germline lookup yields CDR1 LGHNA and CDR2 YNFKEQ. V was trimmed by 0 bases and J by 4 bases, leaving 12 bases between them. The CDR3 loop spans 15 amino acids. The CDR3 loop is CASSQDLLSPYGYTF. In DNA form, the CDR3 reads TGTGCCAGCAGCCAAGACCTCCTATCACCCTATGGCTACACCTTC.

The chain couples TRBV9 to TRBJ2-5; maybe TRBD2 (5 bases). The germline gives CDR1 SGDLS, CDR2 YYNGEE. This CDR3 spans 14 amino acids. Trimming pared 4 bases from V and 2 bases from J, leaving 12 bases between. CDR3 DNA: TGTGCCAGCAGCCTACGAGGGCAACAAGAGACCCAGTACTTC. Amino acids: CASSLRGQQETQYF. Drawing the rest from reference TRBV9 and TRBJ2-5, the complete variable domain is DSGVTQTPKHLITATGQRVTLRCSPRSGDLSVYWYQQSLDQGLQFLIQYYNGEERAKGNILERFSAQQFPDLHSELNLSSLELGDSALYFCASSLRGQQETQYFGPGTRLLVL.

This clone has only a few counts. J is TRBJ2-6 and V is TRBV2; 7 bases fit TRBD1. CDR1 is SNHLY and CDR2 is FYNNEI in the germline V gene. The V gene end was trimmed by 8 bases and the J gene end by 4 bases; junction bases not matched to a gene: 5. The CDR3 has 14 residues. This CDR3 reads CASGTGVGANVLTF. CDR3 DNA: TGTGCCAGCGGAACAGGGGTAGGGGCCAACGTCCTGACTTTC.

Note on this clone: Within the sample, other DNA sequences also encode this same CDR3. This chain joins TRBV30 and TRBJ1-6; D gene uncertain. Germline CDR1 GTSNPN, CDR2 SVGIG (reference sequence). V was trimmed by 2 bases and J by 7 bases, leaving 12 bases between them. CDR3 length: 14 amino acids. The CDR3 sequence is CAWSFGPENSPLHF. CDR3 DNA sequence: TGTGCCTGGAGTTTTGGCCCGGAGAATTCACCCCTCCACTTT.

This chain links TRBV5-5 with TRBJ1-5, with D unresolved. This CDR3 contains 15 residues. V lost 0 bases to trimming and J lost 0 bases, with 7 bases between them. Germline V gene lookup returns CDR1 SGHKS and CDR2 YYEKEE (reference sequence). The CDR3 protein is CASSLAGYSNQPQHF. The CDR3 coding sequence is TGTGCCAGCAGCTTGGCGGGTTATAGCAATCAGCCCCAGCATTTT. The entire variable domain, with the rest obtained from reference TRBV5-5 and TRBJ1-5, is as follows: DAGVTQSPTHLIKTRGQQVTLRCSPISGHKSVSWYQQVLGQGPQFIFQYYEKEERGRGNFPDRFSARQFPNYSSELNVNALLLGDSALYLCASSLAGYSNQPQHFGDGTRLSIL.

This clone has only a few counts. This chain links TRBV6-4 with TRBJ1-5; perhaps TRBD1 as D (5 bases). V was shortened by 3 bases and J by 2 bases, with 14 bases between the two germline ends. Germline-derived CDR1 and CDR2 are MRHNA and SNTAGT. The CDR3 sequence is 16 residues long. The CDR3 nucleotides read TGTGCCAGCAGTGAAAGTGCAGGGATCGGCAATCAGCCCCAGCATTTT. Protein product: CASSESAGIGNQPQHF.

V usage is TRBV4-3 and J usage is TRBJ1-1, with unresolved D. V was pared by 0 bases and J by 5 bases, with 7 bases between. This CDR3 region has 13 residues. The germline V gene has CDR1 LGHNA and CDR2 YSLEER. The CDR3 sequence is CASSQERLTEAFF. In nucleotides, the CDR3 is TGCGCCAGCAGCCAAGAACGGTTAACTGAAGCTTTCTTT.

CDR3 loop: CASKAGGEETQYF. DNA of the CDR3: TGTGCCAGCAAAGCGGGGGGGGAAGAGACCCAGTACTTC. The gene calls are TRBV21-1 and TRBJ2-5; the table's D call of TRBD2 was not tested on the DNA. TRBV21-1 has pseudogene status. The CDR3 runs to 13 residues.

This chain uses TRBV19 with TRBJ2-1; 7 positions match TRBD1. This CDR3 comprises 12 residues. V shed 5 bases, J shed 12 bases, and the junction held 7 bases outside the gene matches. Germline V gene data show CDR1 as LNHDA and CDR2 as SQIVND (reference sequence). CDR3 DNA: TGTGCCAGTAGTGCCAACAGGGGCCCGCAGTTCTTC. It codes for CASSANRGPQFF.

This clone was seen only once. This sequence joins TRBV21-1 and TRBJ1-6; the listed D gene, TRBD1, was not tested against the DNA. TRBV21-1 is marked as a pseudogene. CDR3 size: 15 residues. As DNA, the CDR3 is TGTGCCACCGGAAGGGTGCGACAGGGCCAAGCACCCCTCCACTTT. Translating it yields CATGRVRQGQAPLHF.

The gene calls are TRBV6-6 and TRBJ2-3; 11 bases map to TRBD2. Germline V gene data show CDR1 as MNHNY and CDR2 as SVGAGI (reference sequence). This CDR3 region has 16 residues. Unmatched junction bases numbered 5, after V lost 4 bases and J lost 2 bases. The CDR3 region is CASSSLSGGATDTQYF. In DNA, the CDR3 is TGTGCCAGCAGTTCCCTTAGCGGGGGGGCCACAGATACGCAGTATTTT.

This clone was seen more than once but under ten times. V and J are TRBV7-2 and TRBJ2-2; D gene uncertain. The germline V gene has CDR1 SGHTA and CDR2 FQGNSA. V was shortened by 1 base and J by 1 base, with 7 bases between the two germline ends. CDR3 size: 15 residues. The CDR3 DNA reads TGTGCCAGCAGCTTAGTGGGCTTGAACACCGGGGAGCTGTTTTTT. This translates into CASSLVGLNTGELFF.

This clone was observed a few times. The genes are TRBV4-3 and TRBJ1-4; 11 bases are a match to TRBD1. J was trimmed by 4 bases and V by 0 bases; bases with no gene match: 7. Germline CDR1 and CDR2: LGHNA and YSLEER. The CDR3 length is 18 residues. CDR3 residues: CASSQDLGQGALNEKLFF. CDR3 coding DNA: TGCGCCAGCAGCCAAGATTTAGGACAGGGGGCCCTTAATGAAAAACTGTTTTTT.

The V and J genes are TRBV7-2 and TRBJ1-5; 9 bases line up with TRBD1. V gave up 3 bases and J gave up 6 bases; unmatched junction bases: 6. This CDR3 comprises 15 residues. CDR1 SGHTA and CDR2 FQGNSA come from the germline V gene. The CDR3, as DNA: TGTGCCAGCAGCTTGAACAGGGGGCAATTTCAGCCCCAGCATTTT. This sequence encodes CASSLNRGQFQPQHF. The full variable domain, in which reference TRBV7-2 and TRBJ1-5 provide the parts outside the CDR3, is GAGVSQSPSNKVTEKGKDVELRCDPISGHTALYWYRQSLGQGLEFLIYFQGNSAPDKSGLPSDRFSAERTGGSVSTLTIQRTQQEDSAVYLCASSLNRGQFQPQHFGDGTRLSIL.

This clone was recorded only once. The chain has TRBV6-5 and TRBJ2-7; the D gene is possibly TRBD1 (5 bases). The length of the CDR3 is 14 residues. Deletions cut 0 bases from V and 5 bases from J, with 11 bases between. Germline CDR1 is MNHEY and CDR2 is SVGAGI. The DNA for the CDR3 is TGTGCCAGCAGTTACTCGGGTAGGGGAAACGAGCAGTACTTC. Translating it yields CASSYSGRGNEQYF.

This chain uses TRBV28 with TRBJ1-4; 9 bases agree with TRBD1. Trimming removed 6 bases from V and 3 bases from J; junction bases left unmatched: 8. Germline assignment: CDR1 MDHEN and CDR2 SYDVKM. The CDR3 spans 16 residues. CDR3 sequence reads: CASRMEGQGPNEKLFF. The CDR3, as DNA: TGTGCCAGCAGAATGGAGGGACAGGGACCTAATGAAAAACTGTTTTTT.

This clone was seen more than once but under ten times. The chain employs TRBV7-2 and TRBJ2-5; TRBD1 matches 7 bases. The germline gives CDR1 SGHTA, CDR2 FQGNSA. After removal of 5 bases from V and 11 bases from J, the junction contained 8 bases not matched to a gene. This CDR3 is 12 amino acids long. This chain's CDR3 is CASSRDSSEQYF. CDR3 DNA: TGTGCCAGCAGCCGGGACAGTAGTGAGCAGTACTTC.